The 27 T cell receptor beta chains reported below all come from one sample, sequenced in a study of blood T cell repertoires in COVID-19. Clones were sequenced by immunoSEQ multiplex PCR, and TCRdb holds only the in-frame ones, with some missing. The sample carries roughly 130,000 clones, around 82% recorded once. The source material was peripheral blood. The receptor set was obtained from a woman in her thirties who had recovered from COVID-19.

This clone has only one observation. The genes are TRBV5-1 and TRBJ1-2; 9 nucleotides agree with TRBD1. J was trimmed by 4 bases and V by 3 bases; bases with no gene match: 4. Germline CDR1 is SGHRS and CDR2 is YFSETQ. The CDR3 contains 14 residues. CDR3 coding DNA: TGCGCCAGCAGCTCCGAGACAGGGGGCTATGGCTACACCTTC. This translates into CASSSETGGYGYTF.

The chain couples TRBV3-1 (or the pseudogene TRBV3-2) to TRBJ1-1; D gene unclear. The germline V and J ends were trimmed by 6 bases and 5 bases, with 7 bases remaining between them. This CDR3 spans 11 amino acids. The germline CDR1 and CDR2 sequences are LGHDT and YNNKEL (reference sequence). CDR3 residues: CASRGGTEAFF. The CDR3, as DNA: TGTGCCAGCAGAGGAGGGACTGAAGCTTTCTTT.

This chain joins TRBV30 and TRBJ2-7, with D tentatively TRBD1 (5 bases). V was trimmed by 0 bases and J by 1 base, leaving 16 bases between them. The CDR3 spans 16 residues. Germline V CDR1 and CDR2: GTSNPN, SVGIG (reference sequence). CDR3 nucleotides: TGTGCCTGGAGTGTACGCCGGGCAGGGTGGTCCTACGAGCAGTACTTC. Translation: CAWSVRRAGWSYEQYF. Complete variable domain (other parts from reference TRBV30 and TRBJ2-7): SQTIHQWPATLVQPVGSPLSLECTVEGTSNPNLYWYRQAAGRGLQLLFYSVGIGQISSEVPQNLSASRPQDRQFILSSKKLLLSDSGFYLCAWSVRRAGWSYEQYFGPGTRLTVT.

V and J are TRBV11-2 and TRBJ1-6, with 10 nucleotides matching TRBD1. Trimming removed 8 bases from V and 7 bases from J; junction bases left unmatched: 5. This CDR3 is 14 amino acids long. Germline CDR1 SGHAT, CDR2 FQNNGV. CDR3 region: CASRRDRGNSPLHF. The CDR3 region has the DNA TGTGCCAGCCGACGGGACAGGGGAAATTCACCCCTCCACTTT.

This clone occurred a few times. In the same sample, other DNA sequences code for this CDR3. The chain carries TRBV5-4 and TRBJ2-2; D is possibly TRBD1 (6 bases). Trimming took 0 bases from V and 3 from J, leaving 6 bases between them. Germline lookup yields CDR1 SGHNT and CDR2 YYREEE (reference sequence). The CDR3 is made up of 14 amino acids. CDR3 coding DNA: TGTGCCAGCAGCTTGGGACAGGACACCGGGGAGCTGTTTTTT. This translates into CASSLGQDTGELFF.

The CDR3 DNA is TGCGCCAGCAGTGAGTCGAGGGGGCCAGGGCCCCAGTACTTC. It translates to CASSESRGPGPQYF. V and J are TRBV10-1 and TRBJ2-5, with 7 bases fitting TRBD1. The ends lost 0 bases at V and 9 bases at J; junction bases unmatched: 7. The germline gives CDR1 WNHNN, CDR2 SYGVQD (reference sequence). This CDR3 has 14 residues.

V and J are TRBV5-6 and TRBJ1-1, with TRBD1 matching over 8 bases. This CDR3 comprises 15 residues. V shed 7 bases, J shed 1 base, and the junction held 9 bases outside the gene matches. CDR1 SGHDT and CDR2 YYEEEE come from the germline V gene. CDR3 coding DNA: TGTGCCAGCGGGACGACGACAGGGGCGAACACTGAAGCTTTCTTT. Protein product: CASGTTTGANTEAFF.

The chain joins TRBV19 to TRBJ1-5; D is ambiguous. The CDR3 spans 15 residues. Germline V gene data show CDR1 as LNHDA and CDR2 as SQIVND (reference sequence). The V and J ends lost 0 bases and 0 bases respectively, with 6 bases between them. For the CDR3, the DNA is TGTGCCAGTAGTATAGAACAGATTAGCAATCAGCCCCAGCATTTT. It codes for CASSIEQISNQPQHF.

The chain carries TRBV2 and TRBJ1-2; D is possibly TRBD1 (6 bases). Trimming took 8 bases from V and 4 from J, leaving 14 bases between them. Germline V lookup: CDR1 SNHLY, CDR2 FYNNEI. The CDR3 is 13 residues long. The DNA for the CDR3 is TGTGCCAGCTATATAGGGGGGGGCTATGGCTACACCTTC. Protein product: CASYIGGGYGYTF.

The rearrangement uses TRBV4-1 and TRBJ2-2, with D tentatively TRBD2 (6 bases). The germline V gene encodes CDR1 MGHRA and CDR2 YSYEKL. CDR3 length: 15 residues. V lost 3 bases and J lost 6, with 14 bases in between. In nucleotides, the CDR3 is TGCGCCAGCAGCCAGACTAGAGGGCTATCCGGGGAGCTGTTTTTT. It encodes CASSQTRGLSGELFF.

This chain connects TRBV27 to TRBJ2-5; 8 positions agree with TRBD2. The V and J ends lost 6 bases and 4 bases, in that order; junction bases with no gene match: 10. This CDR3 is 15 amino acids long. Germline values: CDR1 MNHEY, CDR2 SMNVEV (reference sequence). The CDR3 here is CASRTAWTSTETQYF. CDR3 nucleotide sequence: TGTGCCAGCAGGACCGCATGGACTAGCACAGAGACCCAGTACTTC.

This chain joins TRBV4-2 and TRBJ2-1, with 11 bases that match TRBD1. The CDR3 extends over 16 amino acids. Trimming removed 0 bases from V and 10 bases from J; junction bases left unmatched: 8. CDR1 and CDR2 (germline): LGHNA, YNFKEQ. For the CDR3, the DNA is TGTGCCAGCAGCCAAGAACATGGACAGGGGGCAGAGGAGCAGTTCTTC. Protein sequence: CASSQEHGQGAEEQFF.

The gene calls are TRBV10-2 and TRBJ2-1; 12 nucleotides line up with TRBD2. V lost 4 bases, J lost 7 bases, and 5 bases stayed unmatched. Germline CDR1 WSHSY, CDR2 SAAADI. This CDR3 is 15 amino acids long. This chain's CDR3 is CASSGRTSGINEQFF. The CDR3 DNA reads TGCGCCAGCAGTGGGCGGACTAGCGGGATAAATGAGCAGTTCTTC.

This chain links TRBV5-1 with TRBJ2-4; D is perhaps TRBD1 (6 bases). There are 20 residues in the CDR3. V dropped 4 bases and J dropped 1 base, with 27 bases sitting between them. The V gene's germline CDR1 is SGHRS and CDR2 YFSETQ. The CDR3 here is CASSPGVPRDNLRAKNIQYF. For the CDR3, the DNA is TGCGCCAGCAGCCCCGGCGTGCCCCGGGACAACCTGCGGGCCAAAAACATTCAGTACTTC.

The chain carries TRBV7-9 and TRBJ2-3, with D possibly TRBD1 on 5 matching bases. Germline CDR1 SEHNR, CDR2 FQNEAQ (reference sequence). The CDR3 has 14 amino acids. Trimming removed 8 bases from V and 5 bases from J, with 17 bases in between. CDR3 region: CASQGVALGDTQYF. CDR3 DNA sequence: TGTGCCAGCCAAGGGGTAGCCCTTGGAGATACGCAGTATTTT.

This chain links TRBV2 with TRBJ1-3, with TRBD1 matching over 9 bases. The V gene end was trimmed by 5 bases and the J gene end by 7 bases; junction bases not matched to a gene: 12. This CDR3 is built from 16 residues. The V gene's germline CDR1 is SNHLY and CDR2 FYNNEI. The CDR3 region is CASSPRTGGFLNTIYF. The CDR3 DNA is TGTGCCAGCAGTCCGAGAACAGGGGGCTTTTTGAACACCATATATTTT. The entire variable domain, with the rest obtained from reference TRBV2 and TRBJ1-3, is as follows: EPEVTQTPSHQVTQMGQEVILRCVPISNHLYFYWYRQILGQKVEFLVSFYNNEISEKSEIFDDQFSVERPDGSNFTLKIRSTKLEDSAMYFCASSPRTGGFLNTIYFGEGSWLTVV.

V and J are TRBV5-4 and TRBJ2-3; 12 nucleotides align to TRBD2. Germline V lookup: CDR1 SGHNT, CDR2 YYREEE (reference sequence). The V gene end was trimmed by 4 bases and the J gene end by 4 bases; junction bases not matched to a gene: 16. CDR3 length: 19 residues. Here the CDR3 reads CASSPLAGGQSVIADTQYF. The CDR3 DNA is TGTGCCAGCAGCCCTCTAGCGGGGGGGCAGTCTGTTATCGCAGATACGCAGTATTTT.

The chain employs TRBV3-1 (or the pseudogene TRBV3-2) and TRBJ1-5; 8 bases are a match to TRBD1. The V and J ends lost 3 bases and 3 bases, in that order; junction bases with no gene match: 16. Germline CDR1 reads LGHDT; CDR2 reads YNNKEL (reference sequence). CDR3 length: 19 amino acids. CDR3 DNA: TGTGCCAGCAGCCAGGAAAGGACAGGGATGAAGCCTATCAATCAGCCCCAGCATTTT. It encodes CASSQERTGMKPINQPQHF.

This chain uses TRBV5-1 with TRBJ1-1, with a possible D match to TRBD1 (6 bases). The CDR3 runs 14 residues. Germline values: CDR1 SGHRS, CDR2 YFSETQ. V was trimmed by 0 bases and J by 8 bases, leaving 14 bases between them. The CDR3 region has the DNA TGCGCCAGCAGCTTGGAGGGGGTAGCGGGCGAAGCTTTCTTT. It yields the protein CASSLEGVAGEAFF.

This clone was seen only a few times. V gene TRBV5-4 combines with J gene TRBJ1-2, with TRBD1 matching over 7 bases. V was clipped by 2 bases and J by 2 bases; unmatched bases: 3. This CDR3 has 14 residues. The germline gives CDR1 SGHNT, CDR2 YYREEE (reference sequence). The CDR3 DNA reads TGTGCCAGCAGCTTCGGCAGGGGGAACTATGGCTACACCTTC. Protein product: CASSFGRGNYGYTF.

The chain recombines TRBV6-5 with TRBJ2-5; the D gene is possibly TRBD1 (6 bases). Trimming left V 10 bases short and J 1 base short, with 16 bases between. CDR3 length equals 14 residues. Germline V gene lookup returns CDR1 MNHEY and CDR2 SVGAGI. The CDR3, as DNA: TGTGCCACCCTTGTGGACAGACTCCAAGAGACCCAGTACTTC. It is translated as CATLVDRLQETQYF.

The chain joins TRBV10-2 to TRBJ2-7; 9 nucleotides agree with TRBD2. Unmatched junction bases numbered 17, after V lost 11 bases and J lost 3 bases. The CDR3 spans 16 residues. Germline V gene data show CDR1 as WSHSY and CDR2 as SAAADI. CDR3 sequence: CAVRQQGLAFVYEQYF. The CDR3 region has the DNA TGCGCCGTGCGGCAGCAGGGACTAGCATTTGTCTACGAGCAGTACTTC.

A single count supports this clone. V usage is TRBV5-4 and J usage is TRBJ2-7; D is perhaps TRBD1 (5 bases). Germline loops: CDR1 SGHNT, CDR2 YYREEE (reference sequence). V lost 0 bases and J lost 6, with 13 bases in between. This CDR3 has 14 amino acids. CDR3 DNA: TGTGCCAGCAGCTTGGGAGAAACTACAGGCGAGCAGTACTTC. The encoded protein is CASSLGETTGEQYF.

This clone was seen once. The chain has TRBV25-1 and TRBJ2-7, with TRBD1 as a possible D gene (6 bases). Germline CDR1 MGHDK, CDR2 SYGVNS. There are 17 residues in the CDR3. Trimming left V 6 bases short and J 3 bases short, with 24 bases between. CDR3 nucleotides: TGTGCCAGCAGCGAACAGCCGGGACAACCCTCAATCTACGAGCAGTACTTC. This codes for CASSEQPGQPSIYEQYF.

This CDR3 is CASRVERERIGELFF. DNA of the CDR3: TGTGCCAGCAGGGTCGAGCGGGAGAGGATCGGGGAGCTGTTTTTT. The gene calls are TRBV6-5 and TRBJ2-2, with 8 bases lining up with TRBD2. The CDR3 runs 15 residues. V lost 6 bases, J lost 7 bases, and 10 bases stayed unmatched. Germline V gene data show CDR1 as MNHEY and CDR2 as SVGAGI.

J is TRBJ2-1 and V is TRBV5-4, with 7 nucleotides matching TRBD2. The CDR3 sequence is 14 residues long. The germline V gene has CDR1 SGHNT and CDR2 YYREEE (reference sequence). After removal of 2 bases from V and 6 bases from J, the junction contained 5 bases not matched to a gene. CDR3 region: CASSFQLASNEQFF. In DNA, the CDR3 is TGTGCCAGCAGCTTTCAACTAGCGAGCAATGAGCAGTTCTTC.

This clone was detected only a few times. Other DNA sequences within the sample encode an identical CDR3. The gene calls are TRBV7-9 and TRBJ2-3; TRBD1 aligns across 9 bases. This CDR3 contains 14 residues. Unmatched junction bases numbered 4, after V lost 6 bases and J lost 3 bases. Germline V lookup: CDR1 SEHNR, CDR2 FQNEAQ (reference sequence). CDR3 region: CASSSGTGTDTQYF. CDR3 DNA: TGTGCCAGCAGTTCCGGGACAGGGACAGATACGCAGTATTTT. Complete variable domain (other parts from reference TRBV7-9 and TRBJ2-3): DTGVSQNPRHKITKRGQNVTFRCDPISEHNRLYWYRQTLGQGPEFLTYFQNEAQLEKSRLLSDRFSAERPKGSFSTLEIQRTEQGDSAMYLCASSSGTGTDTQYFGPGTRLTVL.